The source of this TCR beta chain is a study of blood T cell repertoires in COVID-19. Looking at the study overall: The cDNA or gDNA used as material had been derived from T cells, B-cell-depleted T cells, or PBMCs.

Authors' methods: Amplification of reference gene primers was used by the study to estimate nucleated cell counts. Assay used: immunoSEQ multiplex PCR; TCRdb lists only in-frame clones, some missing. The V and J calls and clone size are taken from that table; D and trimming were inferred from the DNA. The sample has about 250,000 clones; about 85% are singletons. Germline CDR1 reads SGHDT; CDR2 reads YYEEEE. The ends lost 5 bases at V and 0 bases at J; junction bases unmatched: 2. This CDR3 comprises 14 residues. This receptor was identified in a woman older than 75 with acute or convalescent COVID-19. Sequenced: peripheral blood. This chain uses TRBV5-6 with TRBJ1-1; 9 bases are shared with TRBD1. The CDR3 DNA reads TGTGCCAGCAGGGGACAGGGCTTGAACACTGAAGCTTTCTTT. Amino acids: CASRGQGLNTEAFF.